Listed below are T cell receptor beta chains from one sample, sequenced in a study of shared clonotypes between healthy human individuals. Data came from immunoSEQ multiplex PCR; TCRdb stores just in-frame clones and leaves some out. In the table there are 2 million to 2.5 million clones, over 85% of which are singletons. The sequenced sample was naive CD4+ T cells from PBMCs. These receptors were collected from a man aged 18 to 29 in good health. Some clones in this sample may be carry-over from other donors' samples. The CDR3 runs from the conserved cysteine through the conserved F or W. Fields, in order: V gene, J gene, CDR3 protein.

TRBV7-9	TRBJ1-2	CASSHISAGGRWNYGYTF
TRBV10-3	TRBJ2-1	CAISSRGSNSYNEQFF
TRBV5-4	TRBJ1-1	CASKLGNRLNTEAFF
TRBV5-4	TRBJ2-3	CASSLKLAGAADTQYF
TRBV21-1	TRBJ1-5	CASSKEESGPNQPQHF
TRBV19	TRBJ2-3	CASSSWGREAPDTQYF
TRBV2	TRBJ1-5	CASRAGGNQPQHF
TRBV7-3	TRBJ2-7	CASSLTSGREQYF
TRBV4-1	TRBJ2-3	CASSQVGGVGDTQYF
TRBV18	TRBJ2-5	CASSLPPKRGVQETQYF
TRBV5-1	TRBJ1-1	CASSPYMNTEAFF
TRBV12-5	TRBJ2-5	CASGLAPFVTQYF
TRBV11-2	TRBJ2-3	CASSYTDTQYF
TRBV5-4	TRBJ1-1	CASSRGGGKQNTEAFF
TRBV7-8	TRBJ2-7	CATAWGLGNYEQYF
TRBV19	TRBJ2-2	CASSIPSGRGTGELFF
TRBV27	TRBJ2-3	CASSPRGVREGTDTQYF
TRBV7-2	TRBJ1-2	CASSRGGAGYGYTF
TRBV28	TRBJ2-2	CASSPGTSGRSTGELFF
TRBV25-1	TRBJ2-7	CASSGVGSSYEQYF
TRBV27	TRBJ2-2	CASSPGGRVTGELFF
TRBV5-4	TRBJ2-5	CASSTGLADETQYF
TRBV7-3	TRBJ2-5	CASTRLAGLLQETQYF